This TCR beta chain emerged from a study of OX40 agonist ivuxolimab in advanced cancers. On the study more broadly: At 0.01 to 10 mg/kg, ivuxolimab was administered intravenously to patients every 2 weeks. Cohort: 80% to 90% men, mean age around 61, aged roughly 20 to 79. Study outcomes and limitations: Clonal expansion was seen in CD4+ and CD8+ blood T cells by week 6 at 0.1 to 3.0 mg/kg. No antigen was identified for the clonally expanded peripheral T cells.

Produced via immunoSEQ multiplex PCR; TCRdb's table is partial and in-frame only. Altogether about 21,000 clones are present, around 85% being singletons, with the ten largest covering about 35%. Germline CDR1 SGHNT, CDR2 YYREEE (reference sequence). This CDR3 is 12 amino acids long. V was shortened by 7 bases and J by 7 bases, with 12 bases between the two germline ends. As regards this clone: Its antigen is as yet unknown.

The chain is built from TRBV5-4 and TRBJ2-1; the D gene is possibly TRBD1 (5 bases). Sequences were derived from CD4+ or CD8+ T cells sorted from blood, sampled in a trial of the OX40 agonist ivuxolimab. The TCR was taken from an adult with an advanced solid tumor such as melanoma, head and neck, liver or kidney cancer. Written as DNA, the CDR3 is TGTGCCAGCCCCGGCAGGGTTAATGAGCAGTTCTTC. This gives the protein CASPGRVNEQFF. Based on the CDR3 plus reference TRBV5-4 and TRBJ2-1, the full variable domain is ETGVTQSPTHLIKTRGQQVTLRCSSQSGHNTVSWYQQALGQGPQFIFQYYREEENGRGNFPPRFSGLQFPNYSSELNVNALELDDSALYLCASPGRVNEQFFGPGTRLTVL.